One and the same sample provided the 14 T cell receptor beta chains below, sequenced in a study of tumor-infiltrating lymphocytes in localized non-small cell lung cancer. Profiled with immunoSEQ multiplex PCR; TCRdb holds only in-frame clones, not every one. The table includes 5,500 to 8,000 clones, less than 75% detected once. The sequencing sample was made of uninvolved lung tissue not adjacent to the tumor. Receptor source: a human donor with non-small cell lung cancer.

The CDR3 reads CASSGPTDGKNIQYF. As DNA, the CDR3 is TGTGCCAGCAGCGGGCCTACGGACGGCAAAAACATTCAGTACTTC. The chain is built from TRBV5-4 and TRBJ2-4; D not resolved. There are 15 residues in the CDR3. V was trimmed by 4 bases and J by 3 bases, leaving 14 bases between them. Germline CDR1 reads SGHNT; CDR2 reads YYREEE (reference sequence).

This chain connects TRBV21-1 to TRBJ1-2; the table's D call, TRBD1, has no DNA check behind it. TRBV21-1 is tagged as a pseudogene. The CDR3 covers 20 residues. The CDR3 DNA is TGTGCCAGCAGCCCCCCTACATCCATAGGGTGCACAGGACCTAACTATGGCTACACCTTC. Its translation: CASSPPTSIGCTGPNYGYTF.

The chain has TRBV7-2 and TRBJ2-3; 9 bases agree with TRBD2. The V and J ends lost 1 base and 1 base, in that order; junction bases with no gene match: 3. The CDR3 spans 16 residues. The germline V gene has CDR1 SGHTA and CDR2 FQGNSA. CDR3 residues: CASSLGASGGTDTQYF. The CDR3 DNA sequence: TGTGCCAGCAGCTTAGGGGCTAGCGGGGGCACAGATACGCAGTATTTT.

This sequence joins TRBV5-1 and TRBJ2-6; D is undetermined. From germline, CDR1 is SGHRS and CDR2 YFSETQ. V lost 4 bases and J 0 bases, leaving 11 bases between the germline ends. The CDR3 spans 16 residues. The CDR3 bases are TGCGCCAGCAGCGGAACGACTGACTCTGGGGCCAACGTCCTGACTTTC. It yields the protein CASSGTTDSGANVLTF.

This rearrangement joins TRBV19 to TRBJ2-7; D not certain. Germline V gives CDR1 LNHDA, CDR2 SQIVND (reference sequence). The CDR3 covers 14 residues. V was trimmed by 5 bases and J by 2 bases, leaving 13 bases between them. CDR3 DNA sequence: TGTGCCAGTAGTCCGGCCCCAGCCCCCTACGAGCAGTACTTC. Amino acid sequence: CASSPAPAPYEQYF.

The V and J genes are TRBV11-3 and TRBJ1-2, with D unresolved. V was trimmed by 5 bases and J by 4 bases, leaving 11 bases between them. CDR3 length equals 13 residues. CDR1 SGHNT and CDR2 YENEEA come from the germline V gene. CDR3 region: CASSPEMVYGYTF. The CDR3 DNA reads TGTGCCAGCAGCCCTGAAATGGTCTATGGCTACACCTTC.

The sample holds a few counts of this clone. The CDR3 loop is CASTHHRAKGTEAFF. The CDR3 coding sequence is TGTGCCAGCACCCACCACCGAGCAAAAGGGACTGAAGCTTTCTTT. The chain recombines TRBV6-5 with TRBJ1-1, with unresolved D. V shed 7 bases and J shed 5 bases, with 20 bases lying between them. There are 15 residues in the CDR3. CDR1 is MNHEY, CDR2 SVGAGI, per germline.

V usage is TRBV10-3 and J usage is TRBJ2-1; D may be TRBD1 (6 bases). The germline V and J ends were trimmed by 0 bases and 7 bases, with 13 bases remaining between them. The germline V gene has CDR1 ENHRY and CDR2 SYGVKD. There are 15 residues in the CDR3. CDR3 DNA: TGTGCCATCAGTGAGTCGAACAGGGTCTGGAATGAGCAGTTCTTC. This translates into CAISESNRVWNEQFF.

In this sample, this clone turned up a few times. V is TRBV7-2 and J is TRBJ2-7, with TRBD1 matching over 11 bases. Germline V gives CDR1 SGHTA, CDR2 FQGNSA. V gave up 6 bases and J gave up 3 bases; unmatched junction bases: 10. The CDR3 length is 16 residues. CDR3 residues: CASRLTSGTGGYEQYF. Here the CDR3 DNA reads TGTGCCAGCAGACTCACCTCCGGGACAGGGGGCTACGAGCAGTACTTC.

V and J are TRBV6-5 and TRBJ2-7, with 7 bases that match TRBD1. There are 14 residues in the CDR3. Trimming took 5 bases from V and 3 from J; bases not matched to a gene: 7. Germline V gives CDR1 MNHEY, CDR2 SVGAGI. The CDR3 sequence is CASSRDREGYEQYF. CDR3 DNA sequence: TGTGCCAGCAGTCGCGACAGGGAAGGCTACGAGCAGTACTTC.

V is TRBV28 and J is TRBJ2-7; TRBD2 agrees at 9 bases. The V segment lost 5 bases and the J segment 2 bases; nucleotides outside the gene matches: 7. CDR3 length: 15 residues. CDR1 and CDR2 from the germline V gene are MDHEN and SYDVKM. DNA of the CDR3: TGTGCCAGCAGTCCTGCGTCTAGCGGGGCCTACGAGCAGTACTTC. Amino acid sequence: CASSPASSGAYEQYF.

V is TRBV6-1 and J is TRBJ1-1; no reliable D call. The germline V gene has CDR1 MNHNS and CDR2 SASEGT. Trimming removed 5 bases from V and 3 bases from J, with 16 bases in between. CDR3 length: 15 amino acids. The CDR3 nucleotides are TGTGCCAGCAGTCCGCTCACCGGAGGTGACACTGAAGCTTTCTTT. It translates to CASSPLTGGDTEAFF.

The rearrangement links TRBV7-6 to TRBJ1-2, with D possibly TRBD1 on 6 matching bases. Germline CDR1 SGHVS, CDR2 FNYEAQ. The ends were cut back, 5 bases at V and 1 base at J, with 14 bases in the middle. CDR3 size: 15 residues. CDR3 region: CASSPNGGGNYGYTF. The CDR3 nucleotides are TGTGCCAGCAGCCCTAACGGGGGCGGTAACTATGGCTACACCTTC.

The genes are TRBV28 and TRBJ1-4; weak D call: TRBD1 (6 bases). This CDR3 is built from 14 residues. Trimming pared 2 bases from V and 9 bases from J, leaving 13 bases between. Germline V gives CDR1 MDHEN, CDR2 SYDVKM. The CDR3 region is CASSLGGGGKKLFF. CDR3 nucleotide sequence: TGTGCCAGCAGTTTAGGAGGGGGAGGGAAAAAACTGTTTTTT. The variable domain in full, with the rest retrieved from reference TRBV28 and TRBJ1-4, is DVKVTQSSRYLVKRTGEKVFLECVQDMDHENMFWYRQDPGLGLRLIYFSYDVKMKEKGDIPEGYSVSREKKERFSLILESASTNQTSMYLCASSLGGGGKKLFFGSGTQLSVL.